This T cell receptor (beta chain) was recorded in a study of Ad26.COV2.S vaccination and SARS-CoV-2 variants. Data came from immunoSEQ multiplex PCR; TCRdb stores just in-frame clones and leaves some out. The table shows 97,000 or so clones, with around 80% occurring only once. Deletions cut 5 bases from V and 8 bases from J, with 18 bases between. Germline values: CDR1 SGHTA, CDR2 FQGNSA. The CDR3 extends over 14 amino acids. To note about this clone: Its antigen is not identified.

Overall study findings and caveats: Marked by substantial breadth, spike-specific CD8+ and CD4+ T cell responses were reportedly seen after vaccination.

The receptor was derived from a human donor who had recovered from COVID-19. V is TRBV7-2 and J is TRBJ1-2, with a weak D call TRBD1 (6 bases). Sequencing used peripheral blood, obtained after recovery from COVID-19. The CDR3 sequence: CASSHRDRFEGYTF. In nucleotides, the CDR3 is TGTGCCAGCAGCCATAGAGACAGGTTTGAAGGCTACACCTTC.